Listed here are 8 T cell receptor beta chains from one sample, sequenced in a study of blood T cells in healthy people across ages. The second PCR ran roughly 6 to 11 cycles with a sample-barcoded 5' primer and J-beta primers. TCRdb re-called the 5' RACE reads through MiXCR, storing one row per CDR3 protein. The sample yields approximately 1.5 million distinct CDR3 sequences, around 35% seen once. The sample consisted of blood. These receptors were collected from a woman aged 25 to 39 in good health.

Concerning this clonotype itself: Compared with germline, one end of the junction differs, possibly owing to a read error. The chain carries TRBV4-1 and TRBJ2-3; D gene unclear. This CDR3 contains 16 residues. Germline-derived CDR1 and CDR2 are MGHRA and YSYEKL. CDR3 protein: CANSREPGPFTDTQYF. The CDR3 DNA reads TGCGCCAACAGCCGAGAGCCGGGCCCTTTCACAGATACGCAGTATTTT.

The rearrangement links TRBV29-1 to TRBJ1-1, with D perhaps TRBD1 (6 bases). The V gene's germline CDR1 is SQVTM and CDR2 ANQGSEA. V gave up 1 base and J gave up 5 bases, with 17 bases separating them. This CDR3 has 15 amino acids. CDR3 in amino acids: CSVEAAPRGLTEAFF. The CDR3 DNA reads TGCAGCGTTGAAGCCGCCCCCAGGGGACTTACTGAAGCTTTCTTT.

The J gene is TRBJ2-1, the V gene TRBV3-1, with 13 bases identical to TRBD2. This CDR3 region has 16 residues. Per the germline V gene, CDR1 is LGHDT and CDR2 is YNNKEL (reference sequence). The trim removed 4 bases at V and 5 bases at J, leaving 5 bases unmatched. The CDR3 DNA reads as TGTGCCAGCAGCCCGCCGACTAGCGGGAGGCACAATGAGCAGTTCTTC. Protein sequence: CASSPPTSGRHNEQFF.

V and J are TRBV4-1 and TRBJ2-1; 7 bases fit TRBD2. V lost 3 bases and J lost 5; bases outside the gene matches: 13. In germline, CDR1 is MGHRA, CDR2 YSYEKL. This CDR3 spans 17 amino acids. CDR3 region: CASSQDGRMTTHNEQFF. DNA for the CDR3: TGCGCCAGCAGCCAGGACGGGAGGATGACGACCCACAATGAGCAGTTCTTC.

The chain combines TRBV20-1 with TRBJ1-1; 7 nucleotides match TRBD1. The CDR3 is 14 amino acids. CDR1 is DFQATT and CDR2 is SNEGSKA in the germline V gene (reference sequence). V was pared by 4 bases and J by 3 bases, with 8 bases of the junction left unmatched. The DNA of the CDR3 is TGCAGTGCTATCGCTCGACAGGGTTACACTGAAGCTTTCTTT. This sequence encodes CSAIARQGYTEAFF.

The chain has TRBV19 and TRBJ1-5, with D perhaps matching TRBD1 (6 bases). Trimming removed 6 bases at V and 7 bases at J, with 13 bases between. This CDR3 spans 13 amino acids. CDR1 and CDR2 from the germline V gene are LNHDA and SQIVND (reference sequence). The CDR3 loop is CASRDSLTQPQHF. The CDR3 DNA is TGTGCCAGTAGGGACAGTTTGACGCAGCCCCAGCATTTT.

In this sample, this clonotype turned up a few times. This sequence joins TRBV3-1 and TRBJ2-7; 8 bases agree with TRBD2. Trimming took 1 base from V and 6 from J; bases not matched to a gene: 11. The CDR3 runs to 16 residues. Germline assignment: CDR1 LGHDT and CDR2 YNNKEL (reference sequence). In nucleotides, the CDR3 is TGTGCCAGCAGCCAAGTAGGGGCAGCGGGAGTGGGCGAGCAGTACTTC. Encoded protein: CASSQVGAAGVGEQYF.

This rearrangement joins TRBV12-3 or TRBV12-4 to TRBJ2-1, with 9 bases lining up with TRBD2. V trimming: 7 bases; J trimming: 4 bases; junction bases outside the gene matches: 5. The length of the CDR3 is 14 residues. The CDR3 DNA is TGTGCCAGCAAAATAGCGGGAGAGTACAATGAGCAGTTCTTC. Translation gives CASKIAGEYNEQFF.